This TCR beta chain was documented in a study of Ad26.COV2.S vaccination and SARS-CoV-2 variants. Study-wide results and caveats: TCR breadth and depth analyses may have underestimated total T cell responses.

The CDR3 runs to 12 residues. Trimming took 5 bases from V and 5 from J; bases not matched to a gene: 1. Treatment reported: around 19 received Ad26.COV2.S at low or high dose, single or two shots; roughly 5 received placebo; per-sample allocation not given. Material that was analyzed had been drawn on day 63 after the first vaccine or placebo injection. Sequencing used immunoSEQ multiplex PCR; TCRdb keeps in-frame clones, though not all of them. This repertoire shows hundreds of thousands of clones, more than 80% found once; its top ten account for 12%. On this clone: The antigen remains undetermined.

This receptor was obtained from a person between 18 and 60 years old who received the Ad26.COV2.S COVID-19 vaccine or a placebo. The material was peripheral blood, obtained in a trial of Ad26.COV2.S vaccine versus placebo. This sequence joins TRBV12-3 or TRBV12-4 and TRBJ2-3, with 7 nucleotides matching TRBD1. The CDR3 sequence is CASSTGVDTQYF. CDR3 sequence (DNA): TGTGCCAGCAGTACAGGGGTAGATACGCAGTATTTT.